This T cell receptor (beta chain) originates from a study of cytomegalovirus exposure and HLA in healthy donors. Study conclusions and caveats: In a later analysis, productive TCRs from donors in an Asian-associated ancestry cluster reportedly carried fewer N-insertions than the cohort mean.

Trimming cost V 2 bases and J 3 bases; bases outside gene matches: 7. The CDR3 totals 17 residues. Germline V gene sequence: CDR1 MNHNS, CDR2 SASEGT. PCR employed 60 Vbeta and 13 Jbeta primers. The table came from immunoSEQ multiplex PCR; TCRdb's copy has only in-frame clones and leaves some out. This repertoire shows 110,000 or so clones, around three quarters found once; its top ten account for approximately 5.5%. As for the donors, each was a healthy bone marrow donor. This clone was seen a handful of times. Its cognate antigen is unknown. The sequence derives from a man aged 18 to 35 in good health and CMV-seropositive. Sequencing was done on a sample of PBMCs. The J gene is TRBJ1-1, the V gene TRBV6-1; 12 bases map to TRBD1. The CDR3 reads CASSEPGQGAEYTEAFF. The CDR3 nucleotides are TGTGCCAGCAGTGAACCGGGACAGGGGGCTGAGTACACTGAAGCTTTCTTT.